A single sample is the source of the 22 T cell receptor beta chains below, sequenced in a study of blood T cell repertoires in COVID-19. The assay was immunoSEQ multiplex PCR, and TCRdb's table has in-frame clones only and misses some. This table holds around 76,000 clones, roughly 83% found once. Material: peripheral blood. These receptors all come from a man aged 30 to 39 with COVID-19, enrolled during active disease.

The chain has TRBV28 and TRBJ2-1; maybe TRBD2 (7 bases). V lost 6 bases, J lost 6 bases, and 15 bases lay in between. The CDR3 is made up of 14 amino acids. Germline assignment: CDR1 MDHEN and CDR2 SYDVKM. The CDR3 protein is CASRIGGGSNEQFF. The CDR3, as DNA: TGTGCCAGCAGAATAGGGGGGGGATCCAATGAGCAGTTCTTC. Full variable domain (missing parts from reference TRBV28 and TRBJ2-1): DVKVTQSSRYLVKRTGEKVFLECVQDMDHENMFWYRQDPGLGLRLIYFSYDVKMKEKGDIPEGYSVSREKKERFSLILESASTNQTSMYLCASRIGGGSNEQFFGPGTRLTVL.

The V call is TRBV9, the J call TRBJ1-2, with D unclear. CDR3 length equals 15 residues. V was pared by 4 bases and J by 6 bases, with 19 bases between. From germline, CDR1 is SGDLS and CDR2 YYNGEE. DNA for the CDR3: TGTGCCAGCAGCCCCCCCAGTGCGGGATCGCATGGCTACACCTTC. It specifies CASSPPSAGSHGYTF.

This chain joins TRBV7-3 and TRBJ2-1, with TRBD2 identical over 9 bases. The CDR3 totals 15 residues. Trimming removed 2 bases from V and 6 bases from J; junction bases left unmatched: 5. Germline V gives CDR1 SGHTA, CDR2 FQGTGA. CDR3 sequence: CASSLSLAGLNEQFF. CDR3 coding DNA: TGTGCCAGCAGCTTATCGCTAGCGGGACTCAATGAGCAGTTCTTC.

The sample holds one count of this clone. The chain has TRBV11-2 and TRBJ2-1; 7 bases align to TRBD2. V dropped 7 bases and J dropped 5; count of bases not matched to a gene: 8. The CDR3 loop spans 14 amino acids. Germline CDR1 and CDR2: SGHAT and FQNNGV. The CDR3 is CASNPLADNNEQFF. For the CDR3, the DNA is TGTGCCAGCAACCCGCTAGCGGATAACAATGAGCAGTTCTTC.

The CDR3 DNA sequence: TGCGCCAGCAGCTTCGAGGGACAGGGTACGACGGCTTTCTTT. Translation: CASSFEGQGTTAFF. V gene TRBV4-1 combines with J gene TRBJ1-1; 9 bases map to TRBD1. In germline, CDR1 is MGHRA, CDR2 YSYEKL. There are 14 residues in the CDR3. V lost 5 bases to trimming and J lost 11 bases; unmatched junction nucleotides: 12.

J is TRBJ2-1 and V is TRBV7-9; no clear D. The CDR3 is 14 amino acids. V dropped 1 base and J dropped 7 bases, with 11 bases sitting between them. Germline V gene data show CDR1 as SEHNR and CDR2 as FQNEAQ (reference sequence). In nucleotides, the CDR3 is TGTGCCAGCAGCTTAGTGCAGGCTCGGAATGAGCAGTTCTTC. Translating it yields CASSLVQARNEQFF.

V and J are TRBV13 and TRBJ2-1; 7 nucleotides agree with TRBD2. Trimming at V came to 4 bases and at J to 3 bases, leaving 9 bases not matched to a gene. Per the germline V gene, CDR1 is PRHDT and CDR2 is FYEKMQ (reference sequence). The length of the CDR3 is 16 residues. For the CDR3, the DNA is TGTGCCAGCAGCTCCCCGACTAGCCCTCTCTACAATGAGCAGTTCTTC. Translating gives CASSSPTSPLYNEQFF.

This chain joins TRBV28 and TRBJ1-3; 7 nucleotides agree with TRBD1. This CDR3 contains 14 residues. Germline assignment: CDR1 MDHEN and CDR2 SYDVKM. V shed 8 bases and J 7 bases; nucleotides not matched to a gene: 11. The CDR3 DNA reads TGTGCCAGCGGCCAAAGGGGGCCCGGGAACACCATATATTTT. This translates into CASGQRGPGNTIYF.

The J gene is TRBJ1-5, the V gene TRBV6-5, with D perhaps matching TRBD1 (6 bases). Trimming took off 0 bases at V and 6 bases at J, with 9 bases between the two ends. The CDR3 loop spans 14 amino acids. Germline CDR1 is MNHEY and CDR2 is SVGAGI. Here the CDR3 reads CASSYSGHRQPQHF. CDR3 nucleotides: TGTGCCAGCAGTTACTCGGGACATCGTCAGCCCCAGCATTTT.

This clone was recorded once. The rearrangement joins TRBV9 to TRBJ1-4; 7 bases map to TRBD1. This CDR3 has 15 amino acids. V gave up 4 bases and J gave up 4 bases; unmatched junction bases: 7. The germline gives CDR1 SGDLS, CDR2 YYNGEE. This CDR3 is CASSPKGQSNEKLFF. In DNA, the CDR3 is TGTGCCAGCAGCCCGAAGGGACAGAGTAATGAAAAACTGTTTTTT.

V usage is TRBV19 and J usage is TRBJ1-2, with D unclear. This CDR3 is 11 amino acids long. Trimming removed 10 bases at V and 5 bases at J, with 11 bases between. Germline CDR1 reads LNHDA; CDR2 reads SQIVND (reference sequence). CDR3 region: CAKLRHYGYTF. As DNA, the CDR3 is TGTGCCAAACTCAGACATTATGGCTACACCTTC.

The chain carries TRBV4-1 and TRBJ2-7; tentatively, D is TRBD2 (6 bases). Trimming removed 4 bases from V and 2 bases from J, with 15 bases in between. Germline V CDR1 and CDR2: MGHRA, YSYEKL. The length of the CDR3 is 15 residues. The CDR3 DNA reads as TGCGCCAGCAGCCCCCTGTTTGGGAGGCCCTACGAGCAGTACTTC. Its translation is CASSPLFGRPYEQYF.

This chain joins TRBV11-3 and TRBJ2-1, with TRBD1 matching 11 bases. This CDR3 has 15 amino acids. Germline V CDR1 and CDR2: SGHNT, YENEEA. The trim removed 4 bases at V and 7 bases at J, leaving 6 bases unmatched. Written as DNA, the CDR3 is TGTGCCAGCAGCTCCCGGGACAGGGGGTATAATGAGCAGTTCTTC. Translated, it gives CASSSRDRGYNEQFF.

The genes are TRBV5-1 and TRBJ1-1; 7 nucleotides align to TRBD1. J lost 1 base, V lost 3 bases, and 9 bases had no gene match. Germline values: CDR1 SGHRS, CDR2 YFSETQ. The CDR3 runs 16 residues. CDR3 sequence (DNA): TGCGCCAGCAGCTCGCTCGGGACAGCGCAGAACACTGAAGCTTTCTTT. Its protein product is CASSSLGTAQNTEAFF.

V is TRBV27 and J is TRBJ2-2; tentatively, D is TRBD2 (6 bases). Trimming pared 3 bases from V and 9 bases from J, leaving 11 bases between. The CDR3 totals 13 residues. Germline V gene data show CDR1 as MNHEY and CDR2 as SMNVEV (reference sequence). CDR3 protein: CASSLGGGRELFF. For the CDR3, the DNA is TGTGCCAGCAGTTTGGGAGGAGGGAGGGAGCTGTTTTTT.

In DNA, the CDR3 is TGTGCCAGCAGTCAGGGACAGGGGGCGAATTCACCCCTCCACTTT. Translating gives CASSQGQGANSPLHF. The V and J genes are TRBV6-6 and TRBJ1-6, with 12 nucleotides matching TRBD1. This CDR3 comprises 15 residues. After removal of 5 bases from V and 7 bases from J, the junction contained 3 bases not matched to a gene. In germline, CDR1 is MNHNY, CDR2 SVGAGI (reference sequence).

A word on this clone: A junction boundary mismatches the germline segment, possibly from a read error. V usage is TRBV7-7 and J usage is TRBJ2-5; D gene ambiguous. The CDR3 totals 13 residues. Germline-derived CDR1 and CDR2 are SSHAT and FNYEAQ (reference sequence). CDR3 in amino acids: CASSLSAWETQYF. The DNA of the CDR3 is TGTGCTAGCAGCCTCAGTGCTTGGGAGACCCAGTACTTC.

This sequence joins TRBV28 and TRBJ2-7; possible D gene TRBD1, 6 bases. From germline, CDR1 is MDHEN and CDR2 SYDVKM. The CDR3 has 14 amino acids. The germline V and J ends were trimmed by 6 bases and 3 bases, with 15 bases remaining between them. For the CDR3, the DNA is TGTGCCAGCAGCTATCATCAGGGGTACTACGAGCAGTACTTC. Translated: CASSYHQGYYEQYF.

The CDR3 DNA reads TGTGCCAGCAGCTTGAGAGTGAACACTGAAGCTTTCTTT. It specifies CASSLRVNTEAFF. V gene TRBV11-3 combines with J gene TRBJ1-1; D not certain. CDR3 length: 13 residues. The germline V and J ends were trimmed by 3 bases and 0 bases, with 5 bases remaining between them. Germline CDR1 reads SGHNT; CDR2 reads YENEEA.

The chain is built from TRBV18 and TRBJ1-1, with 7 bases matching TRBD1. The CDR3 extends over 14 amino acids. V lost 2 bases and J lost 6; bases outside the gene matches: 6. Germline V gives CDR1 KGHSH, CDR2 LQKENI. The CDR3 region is CASSPRGGKAEAFF. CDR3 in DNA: TGTGCCAGCTCACCAAGAGGGGGCAAGGCTGAAGCTTTCTTT.

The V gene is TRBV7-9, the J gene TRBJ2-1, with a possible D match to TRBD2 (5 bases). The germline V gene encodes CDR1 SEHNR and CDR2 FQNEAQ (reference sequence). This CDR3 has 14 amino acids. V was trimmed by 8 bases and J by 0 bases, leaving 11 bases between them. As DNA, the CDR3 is TGTGCCAGCGGTGAGCGGAGCTCCTACAATGAGCAGTTCTTC. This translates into CASGERSSYNEQFF.

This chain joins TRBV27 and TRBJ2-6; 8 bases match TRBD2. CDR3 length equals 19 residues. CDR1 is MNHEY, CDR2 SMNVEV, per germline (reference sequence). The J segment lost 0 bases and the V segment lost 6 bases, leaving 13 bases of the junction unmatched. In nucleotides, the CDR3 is TGTGCCAGCAGCCCGATAGCGGGACTCTATCGCTCTGGGGCCAACGTCCTGACTTTC. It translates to CASSPIAGLYRSGANVLTF.